These T cell receptor beta chains were read from a single sample in a study of shared clonotypes between healthy human individuals. TCRdb keeps only in-frame clones here, not all; method: immunoSEQ multiplex PCR. The table records roughly 550,000 clones, 95% of them present only once. Material: naive CD8+ T cells sorted from blood. Receptors originate from a woman aged 25 to 39 in good health. Each CDR3 is given with its conserved first and last residue. The order of the fields is D gene, J gene, clone size, V gene, CDR3 protein, CDR3 DNA. D genes are given only for firm matches. Clone size is stated in some rows and not others, as once, few, many or a class when expanded.

.	TRBJ1-4	.	TRBV7-2	CASSLGGEGTNEKLFF	TGTGCCAGCAGCTTAGGGGGGGAAGGGACTAATGAAAAACTGTTTTTT
.	TRBJ2-3	.	TRBV4-1	CASSQPSLGTDTQYF	TGCGCCAGCAGCCAACCCAGCCTCGGCACAGATACGCAGTATTTT
TRBD2	TRBJ2-3	.	TRBV11-2	CASSPPPTSGIGTDTQYF	TGTGCCAGCAGCCCCCCCCCGACTAGCGGGATCGGCACAGATACGCAGTATTTT
.	TRBJ1-1	.	TRBV7-9	CASSYGGAGTEAFF	TGTGCCAGCAGCTATGGGGGCGCGGGCACTGAAGCTTTCTTT
TRBD2	TRBJ2-1	.	TRBV4-1	CASSLGTSGTYEQFF	TGCGCCAGCAGCCTTGGGACTAGCGGGACCTATGAGCAGTTCTTC
.	TRBJ2-7	once	TRBV5-1	CASSSGDTHYEQYF	TGCGCCAGCTCATCGGGGGACACTCACTACGAGCAGTACTTC
TRBD1	TRBJ1-2	.	TRBV6-5	CASSYTGTGGVYGYTF	TGTGCCAGCAGTTACACAGGGACAGGGGGCGTCTATGGCTACACCTTC
TRBD1	TRBJ2-2	.	TRBV28	CASSLKLSGQGYTGELFF	TGTGCCAGCAGTTTAAAGCTTTCGGGACAGGGTTACACCGGGGAGCTGTTTTTT
.	TRBJ2-2	.	TRBV19	CATKDGRGPTGELFF	TGTGCCACCAAAGACGGCAGGGGCCCCACCGGGGAGCTGTTTTTT
TRBD2	TRBJ2-1	.	TRBV6-1	CASSGGLAHEQFF	TGTGCCAGCAGTGGGGGACTAGCCCATGAGCAGTTCTTC
TRBD2	TRBJ2-7	once	TRBV10-3	CAISSQTSAHSYEQYF	TGTGCCATCAGCAGTCAAACTAGCGCTCACTCCTACGAGCAGTACTTC
.	TRBJ2-5	.	TRBV11-2	CASSLGQTLETQYF	TGTGCCAGCAGCTTAGGACAGACACTAGAGACCCAGTACTTC
.	TRBJ1-1	few	TRBV15	CATSADKYTEAFF	TGTGCCACCAGCGCCGACAAGTACACTGAAGCTTTCTTT
.	TRBJ2-1	.	TRBV15	CATSRERLDEQFF	TGTGCCACCAGCAGAGAACGGCTTGATGAGCAGTTCTTC
.	TRBJ1-5	.	TRBV5-1	CASSLDGGNQPQHF	TGCGCCAGCAGCTTGGATGGGGGCAATCAGCCCCAGCATTTT
TRBD2	TRBJ2-3	.	TRBV27	CASSGVIAGGKYTQYF	TGTGCCAGCAGTGGGGTTATAGCGGGAGGGAAGTATACGCAGTATTTT
.	TRBJ1-1	.	TRBV11-2	CASSLVWGLDTEAFF	TGTGCCAGCAGCTTAGTTTGGGGGCTAGACACTGAAGCTTTCTTT
.	TRBJ2-5	.	TRBV5-1	CASSLGGVQETQYF	TGCGCCAGCAGCTTGGGCGGGGTACAAGAGACCCAGTACTTC
.	TRBJ2-7	.	TRBV5-1	CASSHDEQYF	TGCGCCAGCAGCCACGACGAGCAGTACTTC
.	TRBJ1-5	.	TRBV27	CASRQGGLNQPQHF	TGTGCCAGCAGACAGGGTGGCCTCAATCAGCCCCAGCATTTT
.	TRBJ2-1	.	TRBV7-9	CASLDHSSYNEQFF	TGTGCCAGCTTGGACCACAGCTCCTACAATGAGCAGTTCTTC
TRBD2	TRBJ2-7	.	TRBV4-2	CASSQGLSYEQYF	TGTGCCAGCAGCCAGGGACTATCCTACGAGCAGTACTTC
TRBD2	TRBJ2-7	.	TRBV9	CASSTRAGGPYEQYF	TGTGCCAGCAGCACCCGAGCGGGAGGGCCCTACGAGCAGTACTTC
.	TRBJ2-3	.	TRBV5-4	CASSLWGGATDTQYF	TGTGCCAGCAGCTTGTGGGGCGGGGCGACAGATACGCAGTATTTT
TRBD2	TRBJ2-3	.	TRBV7-9	CASSYLAGGPDTQYF	TGTGCCAGCAGCTACTTAGCGGGAGGGCCGGATACGCAGTATTTT
.	TRBJ2-1	.	TRBV7-6	CASSLGGGGSSYNEQFF	TGTGCCAGCAGCTTAGGGGGTGGCGGTAGCTCCTACAATGAGCAGTTCTTC
TRBD2	TRBJ2-1	.	TRBV27	CASSFILAGGSNEQFF	TGTGCCAGCAGTTTTATTCTAGCGGGAGGTTCCAATGAGCAGTTCTTC
TRBD1	TRBJ1-2	.	TRBV9	CASSSGTGANYGYTF	TGTGCCAGCAGCTCTGGGACAGGGGCCAACTATGGCTACACCTTC
.	TRBJ1-2	once	TRBV9	CASSASGKGYTF	TGTGCCAGCAGCGCATCAGGGAAAGGCTACACCTTC
.	TRBJ2-4	.	TRBV5-4	CASSLSLAKNIQYF	TGTGCCAGCAGCTTGAGCCTAGCCAAAAACATTCAGTACTTC
.	TRBJ2-7	.	TRBV10-3	CAISESRQNVWDRGYEQYF	TGTGCCATCAGTGAGTCCAGGCAAAATGTTTGGGACCGCGGCTACGAGCAGTACTTC